The 18 T cell receptor beta chains given below trace back to one sample, sequenced in a study of blood T cell repertoires in COVID-19. Assay used: immunoSEQ multiplex PCR; TCRdb lists only in-frame clones, some missing. The table shows a few hundred thousand clones, with 70% to 90% occurring only once. Sequencing used peripheral blood. The receptors originated from a man aged 45 to 65 with COVID-19, enrolled during active disease.

Written as DNA, the CDR3 is TGTGCCAGCTCATTCGGAGAAACCAACACCGGGGAGCTGTTTTTT. Amino acid sequence: CASSFGETNTGELFF. V usage is TRBV18 and J usage is TRBJ2-2; D gene unclear. The CDR3 consists of 15 residues. V was pared by 5 bases and J by 2 bases, with 12 bases between. The germline CDR1 and CDR2 sequences are KGHSH and LQKENI.

The rearrangement links TRBV19 to TRBJ2-1; 8 nucleotides agree with TRBD1. CDR3 length equals 18 residues. Per germline, CDR1 LNHDA and CDR2 SQIVND (reference sequence). J lost 4 bases, V lost 1 base, and 12 bases had no gene match. As DNA, the CDR3 is TGTGCCAGTAGTATAGTAGTTCGGGCAGGGGGCAGGTACAATGAGCAGTTCTTC. This gives the protein CASSIVVRAGGRYNEQFF.

There are a few counts of this clone. Different DNA sequences within this sample yield the same CDR3. The CDR3 nucleotides read TGTGCCAGCAGCTTAGGCCTAGCGGACACAGATACGCAGTATTTT. Residues: CASSLGLADTDTQYF. The chain recombines TRBV7-9 with TRBJ2-3, with 7 bases aligning to TRBD2. CDR3 length equals 15 residues. Germline V gene data show CDR1 as SEHNR and CDR2 as FQNEAQ (reference sequence). With 1 base clipped from V and 2 bases from J, the junction kept 3 bases outside the gene matches.

The chain uses TRBV18 and TRBJ1-4; TRBD1 agrees at 8 bases. V gave up 2 bases and J gave up 0 bases; unmatched junction bases: 2. Germline CDR1 and CDR2: KGHSH and LQKENI. The CDR3 runs to 16 residues. The CDR3 DNA follows: TGTGCCAGCTCACCAGGGACAGGAGCAACTAATGAAAAACTGTTTTTT. It is translated as CASSPGTGATNEKLFF.

The chain couples TRBV5-1 to TRBJ1-5; TRBD1 is a possible D gene (6 bases). CDR3 size: 13 residues. Germline values: CDR1 SGHRS, CDR2 YFSETQ. Trimming shortened V by 3 bases and J by 6 bases, and 10 bases separated the two germline ends. CDR3 DNA: TGCGCCAGCAGCTGGGCAGGGGCTCAGCCCCAGCATTTT. Its protein product is CASSWAGAQPQHF.

This chain links TRBV12-3 or TRBV12-4 with TRBJ2-1; tentatively, D is TRBD1 (5 bases). V lost 3 bases to trimming and J lost 8 bases, with 11 bases between them. CDR3 length: 13 amino acids. The CDR3 spells CASSLGRLDEQFF. DNA for the CDR3: TGTGCCAGCAGTTTGGGGCGTTTGGATGAGCAGTTCTTC.

The chain has TRBV2 and TRBJ1-4; TRBD1 aligns across 9 bases. Germline values: CDR1 SNHLY, CDR2 FYNNEI. V was pared by 6 bases and J by 8 bases, with 4 bases of the junction left unmatched. This CDR3 comprises 13 residues. CDR3 region: CASRGTGSEKLFF. CDR3 bases: TGTGCCAGCAGGGGGACAGGGAGCGAAAAACTGTTTTTT.

V usage is TRBV6-2 or TRBV6-3 and J usage is TRBJ2-5; 13 bases line up with TRBD2. Unmatched junction bases numbered 6, after V lost 4 bases and J lost 1 base. The length of the CDR3 is 17 residues. Per germline, CDR1 MNHEY and CDR2 SVGEGT. CDR3 DNA sequence: TGTGCCAGCAGTTTTGGTGGGACTAGCGGGGCCCAAGAGACCCAGTACTTC. Amino acids: CASSFGGTSGAQETQYF.

V gene TRBV9 combines with J gene TRBJ2-2, with D possibly being TRBD1 (5 bases). The V gene's germline CDR1 is SGDLS and CDR2 YYNGEE. CDR3 length: 16 amino acids. Trimming took 5 bases from V and 0 from J, leaving 14 bases between them. The CDR3 DNA reads TGTGCCAGCAGTGCCGGGCAGGGCGCGAACACCGGGGAGCTGTTTTTT. As protein: CASSAGQGANTGELFF. Full variable domain (outside the CDR3, taken from reference TRBV9 and TRBJ2-2): DSGVTQTPKHLITATGQRVTLRCSPRSGDLSVYWYQQSLDQGLQFLIQYYNGEERAKGNILERFSAQQFPDLHSELNLSSLELGDSALYFCASSAGQGANTGELFFGEGSRLTVL.

The CDR3 DNA follows: TGTGCCAGCTCCCCCCTGCGGCAAGAGACCCAGTACTTC. Translation: CASSPLRQETQYF. The chain recombines TRBV18 with TRBJ2-5; D is undetermined. V lost 6 bases to trimming and J lost 2 bases, with 10 bases between them. The CDR3 has 13 amino acids. The V gene's germline CDR1 is KGHSH and CDR2 LQKENI.

CDR3 bases: TGTGCCACCAGACAGGGCGTTTTGGAGACCCAGTACTTC. This gives the protein CATRQGVLETQYF. This chain links TRBV7-9 with TRBJ2-5, with 7 bases matching TRBD1. V gave up 10 bases and J gave up 5 bases; unmatched junction bases: 10. This CDR3 has 13 residues. The V gene's germline CDR1 is SEHNR and CDR2 FQNEAQ (reference sequence).

The rearrangement links TRBV6-5 to TRBJ1-2, with TRBD1 identical over 7 bases. The V gene's germline CDR1 is MNHEY and CDR2 SVGAGI. The CDR3 loop spans 13 amino acids. Losses at the gene ends were 4 bases for V and 2 bases for J; bases not matched to a gene: 1. CDR3 region: CASSSTGNYGYTF. The CDR3 nucleotides read TGTGCCAGCAGTTCGACAGGGAACTATGGCTACACCTTC.

This clone was detected once. The rearrangement joins TRBV29-1 to TRBJ1-1; weak D call: TRBD1 (6 bases). V shed 7 bases and J shed 10 bases, with 16 bases lying between them. This CDR3 has 11 amino acids. Germline V lookup: CDR1 SQVTM, CDR2 ANQGSEA. The CDR3 sequence: CSASEGRGAFF. CDR3 in DNA: TGCAGCGCCTCTGAGGGCAGGGGAGCTTTCTTT.

The chain couples TRBV7-9 to TRBJ2-7; D possibly corresponds to TRBD1 (6 bases). The CDR3 has 13 residues. Trimming took 3 bases from V and 4 from J, leaving 10 bases between them. Germline assignment: CDR1 SEHNR and CDR2 FQNEAQ (reference sequence). As DNA, the CDR3 is TGTGCCAGCAGCTTCGGACAGAGTTACGAGCAGTACTTC. It translates to CASSFGQSYEQYF.

This chain joins TRBV27 and TRBJ2-5; 7 nucleotides line up with TRBD2. The trim removed 0 bases at V and 5 bases at J, leaving 6 bases unmatched. CDR1 is MNHEY and CDR2 is SMNVEV in the germline V gene (reference sequence). The CDR3 runs 15 residues. Written as DNA, the CDR3 is TGTGCCAGCAGTTTATCGGCGGGACTAAAGGAGACCCAGTACTTC. This gives the protein CASSLSAGLKETQYF.

This clone was seen only a few times. This chain links TRBV2 with TRBJ1-2; 9 nucleotides line up with TRBD1. This CDR3 is built from 14 residues. V gave up 4 bases and J gave up 7 bases; unmatched junction bases: 7. Germline V gene lookup returns CDR1 SNHLY and CDR2 FYNNEI. The CDR3 DNA reads as TGTGCCAGCAGTGCGGGACAGGGAGAAGGTGGCTACACCTTC. As protein: CASSAGQGEGGYTF. The full variable domain, in which reference TRBV2 and TRBJ1-2 provide the parts outside the CDR3, is EPEVTQTPSHQVTQMGQEVILRCVPISNHLYFYWYRQILGQKVEFLVSFYNNEISEKSEIFDDQFSVERPDGSNFTLKIRSTKLEDSAMYFCASSAGQGEGGYTFGSGTRLTVV.

V usage is TRBV5-1 and J usage is TRBJ2-1; 13 bases agree with TRBD2. The CDR3 has 14 amino acids. J lost 13 bases, V lost 4 bases, and 8 bases had no gene match. The germline gives CDR1 SGHRS, CDR2 YFSETQ. In DNA, the CDR3 is TGCGCCAGCAGCCCAGGGACTAGCGGGGACAAACAGTTCTTC. Residues: CASSPGTSGDKQFF. Drawing the rest from reference TRBV5-1 and TRBJ2-1, the complete variable domain is KAGVTQTPRYLIKTRGQQVTLSCSPISGHRSVSWYQQTPGQGLQFLFEYFSETQRNKGNFPGRFSGRQFSNSRSEMNVSTLELGDSALYLCASSPGTSGDKQFFGPGTRLTVL.

The chain has TRBV5-4 and TRBJ2-1; TRBD1 matches 8 bases. V shed 4 bases and J 3 bases; nucleotides not matched to a gene: 9. Per the germline V gene, CDR1 is SGHNT and CDR2 is YYREEE (reference sequence). The CDR3 is made up of 16 amino acids. The DNA for the CDR3 is TGTGCCAGCAGCCTCCCAGGGACAGGAAACTACAATGAGCAGTTCTTC. Its translation: CASSLPGTGNYNEQFF.